The 2 T cell receptor beta chains reported below all come from one sample, sequenced in a study of blood T cell repertoires in COVID-19. Generated by immunoSEQ multiplex PCR, the TCRdb table keeps only in-frame clones and is missing some. This sample carries under 250,000 clones, around 86% of them seen once, and the ten largest clones take 1.5% to 2%. Sequences were obtained from peripheral blood. Every receptor here comes from a woman aged 60-75 years who had recovered from COVID-19.

The chain links TRBV2 to TRBJ1-2; no definite D call. V gave up 7 bases and J gave up 4 bases, with 16 bases separating them. The CDR3 runs 14 residues. In germline, CDR1 is SNHLY, CDR2 FYNNEI. CDR3 protein: CASKMGEGPYGYTF. The DNA for the CDR3 is TGTGCCAGCAAAATGGGAGAAGGACCCTATGGCTACACCTTC.

The chain carries TRBV14 and TRBJ1-2, with a possible D match to TRBD1 (5 bases). Trimming took off 0 bases at V and 8 bases at J, with 13 bases between the two ends. The CDR3 extends over 14 amino acids. CDR1 and CDR2 (germline): SGHDN, FVKESK. The CDR3 bases are TGTGCCAGCAGCCAAGACCGCAGGGCAGCCGGCTACACCTTC. This encodes CASSQDRRAAGYTF.